The source of this TCR beta chain is a study of blood T cell repertoires in COVID-19 (dated by TCRdb to 2018 to 2020). About the full investigation: Samples covering the acute and convalescent phases of COVID-19 were provided by collaborators in the United States, Italy and Spain. The material from the prospective study consisted of cDNA or gDNA derived from T cells, B-cell-depleted T cells, or PBMCs. Deeply sampled blood TCRbeta repertoires from subjects exposed to, actively infected with, or recovered from COVID-19 were included in the dataset. The repertoires were released in a freely available public database meant as a resource for research on the immune response to SARS-CoV-2. The samples were drawn from two sources: the first 160 participants of the ongoing ImmuneRACE study, and 1,200 or so subjects contributed by 6 global collaborators. The sample metadata nearly always contained a de-identified subject ID, COVID-19 status, age in years and sex. Where available, HLA class I and class II types were obtained from metadata supplied by the sample provider rather than from assay-based typing. Beyond this particular receptor, the publication reports: Clinical and demographic metadata were provided uncurated, with the amount varying by source and participant.

The germline V gene supplies CDR1 SNHLY and CDR2 FYNNEI. The CDR3 numbers 15 residues from cysteine through phenylalanine. The sequence is cut down to CDR3 DNA, 45 bases in frame from base 1. For this chain, trimming is 6 bases at the V end and 6 bases at the J end, and the number of junction bases without a gene match is 10. In regard to this clone: Its antigen is still unknown. No much larger clone is present one base from it, and per-base qualities are unavailable.

Collaborating institutions collected whole blood in K2EDTA tubes following their own protocols. For TCRbeta analysis, collaborator samples were shipped as frozen whole blood, as isolated PBMCs, or as DNA extracted from either sample type. TCRbeta CDR3 regions were amplified from genomic DNA by means of the immunoSEQ Assay, a bias-controlled multiplex PCR. In the source study's methods: The number of nucleated cells in each sample was estimated from the amplification of reference gene primers within the assay. To quantify the absolute abundance of each unique TCRbeta CDR3 rearrangement, sequence reads were collapsed and filtered. For each sample, productive Simpson clonality was calculated as the square root of Simpson's diversity index over productive rearrangements. The table was pulled from immuneACCESS by TCRdb, which kept in-frame rearrangements only. Such tables lose some clones; where checked, under half of the loss comes from unresolved V genes, and the rest has no known cause. V, J and clone size were drawn from that table, and D and trimming were deduced from the DNA. Present in this sample are more than 150,000 clones, 65% to 90% of which were seen just once. Clones ranked in the top ten supply 8% to 10% of the sample.

This sequence uses TRBV2 and TRBJ1-2; the central 10 bases match TRBD1. The TCR originated in a man in his sixties with acute or convalescent COVID-19. The sequencing input was peripheral blood. The CDR3: CASRVDRGRGDGYTF. The DNA sequence is given as TGTGCCAGCAGGGTAGACAGGGGGCGCGGGGATGGCTACACCTTC.